This is a list of T cell receptor beta chains from one sample in a study of CD8+ T cells in alopecia areata. Sequencing used immunoSEQ multiplex PCR; TCRdb keeps in-frame clones, though not all of them. The sample consists of 150,000 to 200,000 clones, 50% to 60% of them appearing once. Sequenced material: CD4+ T cells sorted from blood. The receptors stem from a human donor in good health. CDR3s include the opening cysteine and the closing phenylalanine or tryptophan.

J,V,CDR3
TRBJ2-1,TRBV5-1,CASSLALAATRDEQFF
TRBJ2-5,TRBV7-9,CASSPGETQYF
TRBJ2-5,TRBV29-1,CSVRPGTRGETQYF
TRBJ2-7,TRBV2,CASERAGPPGEQYF
TRBJ2-5,TRBV25-1,CASSYMRQETQYF
TRBJ2-5,TRBV6-6,CASRESGTKETQYF
TRBJ2-2,TRBV29-1,CSVKSALGELFF
TRBJ1-5,TRBV30,CAWSPGGQPQHF
TRBJ2-1,TRBV29-1,CSVWVYNEQFF
TRBJ1-1,TRBV29-1,CSPRRGRLNTEAFF
TRBJ2-3,TRBV7-9,CASSSPKGRVTDTQYF
TRBJ2-7,TRBV6-1,CASTLAGTYEQYF
TRBJ2-2,TRBV6-4,CASSLGTAGELFF
TRBJ1-1,TRBV11-1,CASSLKGGNTEAFF
TRBJ1-1,TRBV29-1,CSVFGRDTEAFF
TRBJ1-1,TRBV18,CATAGNTEAFF
TRBJ2-3,TRBV5-6,CASSWASGDTQYF
TRBJ2-1,TRBV11-3,CASSSSRESNEQFF
TRBJ2-4,TRBV28,CASSPRGGGLAKNIQYF
TRBJ2-7,TRBV19,CASSTIAGAYEQYF
TRBJ1-2,TRBV29-1,CSVEDDWGGYTF
TRBJ2-1,TRBV28,CASRGLAGFNEQFF
TRBJ2-1,TRBV7-9,CASSLLAEADNEQFF
TRBJ2-5,TRBV7-9,CASSLGSIGTTFQETQYF
TRBJ2-7,TRBV18,CASSPGRTPTYEQYF
TRBJ1-1,TRBV29-1,CSVPGQGNTEAFF
TRBJ1-5,TRBV19,CASSMLTGNPVNQPQHF
TRBJ2-1,TRBV25-1,CASSRLFGTGDWNEQFF
TRBJ2-7,TRBV7-9,CASSSQGDFSYEQYF
TRBJ2-5,TRBV30,CAWSVGGSQETQYF
TRBJ1-2,TRBV27,CASGPRGTFHGYTF
TRBJ2-2,TRBV14,CASSRRTGYSTGELFF
TRBJ2-7,TRBV29-1,CSGGGLSYEQYF
TRBJ1-4,TRBV4-1,CASSQEWLKGHKLFF
TRBJ1-5,TRBV4-2,CASRSGGTGPQHF
TRBJ2-2,TRBV5-1,CASSSTGFTNTGELFF
TRBJ1-4,TRBV7-9,CASSSRGDEKLFF
TRBJ2-5,TRBV20-1,CSAERGETQYF
TRBJ2-2,TRBV28,CASSRGTGELFF
TRBJ1-5,TRBV29-1,CSVSGVNKNQPQHF